This entry features one T cell receptor (beta chain) sequence. It has no known antigen specificity. No much larger clonotype is one base removed from it; base qualities were not supplied. Using the deep immunoSEQ assay, multiplex PCR amplified TCR CDR3 regions from genomic DNA. Extracted genomic DNA from each cell subset was distributed evenly across all wells of several immunoSEQ 96-well plates, and each plate was treated as a replicate. Each replicate PCR for sorted subsets received around 0.2 ug genomic DNA, equal to about 30,000 T cell genomes. Purified libraries were measured with a Qubit 3.0 fluorometer, size-checked on a Bioanalyzer 2100, and measured again with the KAPA Library Quantification kit. A separate single-read 150-cycle Illumina NextSeq 550 flow cell was used to sequence each immunoSEQ 96-well plate. The authors processed their data as follows. Because the immunoSEQ output included only junctional sequences and no quality scores, the filtering could not be the same as the filtering used for full-length reads. To assign V/J genes and CDR3, sequences were annotated against IMGT germline references using PyIR, a Python wrapper for IgBLAST v1.9. Reads were filtered out if the reads had weak V/J assignments (E-value above 1e-6), no CDR3, stop codons, out-of-frame junctions, or ambiguous translated residues. V3J clonotypes were defined as sequences sharing an identical inferred V gene, J gene, and CDR3 amino acid sequence. The percentage overlap between two repertoires was calculated by dividing the number of shared unique clonotypes by the size of the smaller repertoire. Richness of each repertoire was evaluated using RTK rarefaction, the Chao1 estimator, and Recon v2.1 estimates of unobserved clonotypes. Generation probabilities were computed with OLGA for all TCRbeta clonotypes obtained by the gDNA method from several donors. TCRdb's version of the immuneACCESS table is confined to in-frame rearrangements and falls short of the full clone set. An unresolved V gene accounts for under half of the shortfall where checked; the remainder is of unknown origin. V and J calls and clone size follow that table, whereas D and trimming were derived from the DNA. The sample table contains 190,000 or so clones; only one count was recorded for 66% of them. 8% to 13% of the sample goes to the ten largest clones.

The source of the sample is a study of shared clonotypes between healthy human individuals (dated by TCRdb to about 2020). General notes on the study: Three men and a couple of women, aged 18 to 49 years, made up the cohort. For each donor, CD4 naive and CD4 memory were each run on three plates, CD8 naive on two plates, and CD8 memory on one plate. Between about 0.9 and 10 billion PBMCs per donor were obtained by leukapheresis. To increase sequencing depth and limit assay-specific biases, different laboratories used diverse techniques to prepare libraries and sequence TCR repertoires. To estimate repertoire size and how much clonotype sharing occurs between individuals, the study deeply sequenced the blood TCR repertoires of several healthy adults. Study-wide findings and limitations: Larger estimated clonotype richness was generally found for naive subsets than for memory subsets. Because the study included only a small number of donors, the genetic and exposure-history diversity represented was limited. Based on pairwise subsampling, the degree of clonotype sharing among donors was expected to be affected by sequencing depth. Even with the large sequencing depth, rarefaction of the sorted-subset datasets indicated that sequencing was incomplete. Sampling was restricted to blood, and TCR repertoires in tissue are likely to differ from TCR repertoires in blood. Across several donors, around 5% of naive CD4, roughly 3.4% of naive CD8, approximately 2.5% of memory CD4, and roughly 0.4% of memory CD8 clonotypes were shared. Compared with non-shared clonotypes, clonotypes shared by all four sorted-subset donors had higher generation probabilities.

CDR1 is given as SGDLS and CDR2 as YYNGEE, both from the germline V gene. The CDR3 holds 15 amino acids from the cysteine to the phenylalanine. The DNA shown is the 45-base CDR3, in frame from base 1. V and J are trimmed by 1 base and 7 bases, and the gene matches miss 7 bases of the junction. Healthy HIV-negative adults with no recently reported acute infections or vaccinations were included as donors. All donors were Caucasian adults living in Nashville, Tennessee, USA. Magnetic negative selection was used to enrich CD4+ T cells, after which naive cells were positively selected on CD45RA and the negative fraction became the memory subset. After blood collection by leukapheresis, PBMCs were isolated using Ficoll-Histopaque density gradient centrifugation and then cryopreserved in the vapor phase of liquid nitrogen. Purity and quantity of every magnetically sorted T cell population were checked by analytical flow cytometry. Genomic DNA was isolated from each sorted fraction and quantified by UV absorbance on a Nanodrop 2000c.

The sequencing input was memory CD4+ T cells sorted from blood. The cell subset or site label for this specimen denotes: CD45RA-negative fraction. The rearrangement joined TRBV9 to TRBJ2-3, with 9 junctional bases fitting TRBD1. The receptor's source is a man younger than 45 in good health. The nucleotides read TGTGCCAGCAGCGTATACGACAGGGGGTTGAATACGCAGTATTTT. Translated, it gives CASSVYDRGLNTQYF.